The present entry profiles one TCR beta chain with its context. What it binds is not known. The record originates from a study of cytomegalovirus exposure and HLA in healthy donors. Study observations and caveats: The classifier was said to identify cytomegalovirus status with high specificity and sensitivity. In the analysis, some V segments, TRBV6-2 and TRBV6-3 included, were excluded as indistinguishable. The likely explanation for a cluster of highly shared sequence variants was sequencing artifact. Whilst most TCR sequences proved rare, a subset of public TCRs occurred across many donors.

PCR amplification relied on 60 Vbeta primers (plus 13 Jbeta primers). Libraries were prepared by immunoSEQ multiplex PCR; TCRdb keeps only in-frame clonotypes and omits some of them. Seen here are roughly 100,000 clones, more than 60% observed once, and the top ten hold roughly 3.9%. The V gene's germline CDR1 is SSHAT and CDR2 FNYEAQ (reference sequence). This CDR3 contains 13 residues. V was trimmed by 3 bases and J by 1 base, leaving 6 bases between them. The chain employs TRBV7-7 and TRBJ2-5; maybe TRBD1 (5 bases). The sequenced sample consisted of PBMCs. The TCR comes from a man between 60 and 75 years old in good health and CMV-seronegative. The CDR3, as DNA: TGTGCCAGCAGCTTGCAGGGCCAAGAGACCCAGTACTTC. Its translation: CASSLQGQETQYF. The complete variable domain, with remaining parts taken from reference TRBV7-7 and TRBJ2-5, reads GAGVSQSPRYKVTKRGQDVTLRCDPISSHATLYWYQQALGQGPEFLTYFNYEAQPDKSGLPSDRFSAERPEGSISTLTIQRTEQRDSAMYRCASSLQGQETQYFGPGTRLLVL.